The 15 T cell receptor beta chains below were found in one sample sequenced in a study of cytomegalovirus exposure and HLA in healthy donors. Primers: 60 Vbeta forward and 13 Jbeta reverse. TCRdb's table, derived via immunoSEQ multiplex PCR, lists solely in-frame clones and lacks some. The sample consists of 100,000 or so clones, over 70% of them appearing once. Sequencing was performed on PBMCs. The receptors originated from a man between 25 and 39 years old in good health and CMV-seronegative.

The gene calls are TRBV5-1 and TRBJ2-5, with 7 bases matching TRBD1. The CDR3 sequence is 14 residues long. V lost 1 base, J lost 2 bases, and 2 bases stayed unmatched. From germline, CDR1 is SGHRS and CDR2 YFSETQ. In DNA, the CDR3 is TGCGCCAGCAGCTTGATGACAGGGCAAGAGACCCAGTACTTC. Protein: CASSLMTGQETQYF.

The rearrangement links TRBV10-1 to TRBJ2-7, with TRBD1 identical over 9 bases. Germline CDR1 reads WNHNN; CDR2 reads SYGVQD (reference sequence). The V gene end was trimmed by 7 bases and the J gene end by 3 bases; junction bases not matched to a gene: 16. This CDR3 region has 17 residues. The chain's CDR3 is CASTPRTTGTGHYEQYF. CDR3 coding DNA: TGCGCCAGCACACCTCGAACCACCGGGACAGGGCACTACGAGCAGTACTTC.

In DNA, the CDR3 is TGTGCCAGCAGCGACGGGACAGGGGATGGCTACACCTTC. Protein: CASSDGTGDGYTF. The chain uses TRBV14 and TRBJ1-2; the match to TRBD1 covers 10 bases. Looked up from germline, CDR1 is SGHDN and CDR2 is FVKESK. V shed 5 bases, J shed 6 bases, and the junction held 3 bases outside the gene matches. The CDR3 runs 13 residues. The entire variable domain, with the rest obtained from reference TRBV14 and TRBJ1-2, is as follows: EAGVTQFPSHSVIEKGQTVTLRCDPISGHDNLYWYRRVMGKEIKFLLHFVKESKQDESGMPNNRFLAERTGGTYSTLKVQPAELEDSGVYFCASSDGTGDGYTFGSGTRLTVV.

The CDR3 here is CASRRDRGSNTGELFF. In DNA, the CDR3 is TGTGCCAGTAGGAGGGACAGGGGGTCGAACACCGGGGAGCTGTTTTTT. The V call is TRBV19, the J call TRBJ2-2; TRBD1 agrees at 11 bases. Trimming removed 6 bases from V and 0 bases from J; junction bases left unmatched: 3. CDR1 LNHDA and CDR2 SQIVND come from the germline V gene (reference sequence). The CDR3 covers 16 residues. Filled out from reference TRBV19 and TRBJ2-2, the complete variable domain reads DGGITQSPKYLFRKEGQNVTLSCEQNLNHDAMYWYRQDPGQGLRLIYYSQIVNDFQKGDIAEGYSVSREKKESFPLTVTSAQKNPTAFYLCASRRDRGSNTGELFFGEGSRLTVL.

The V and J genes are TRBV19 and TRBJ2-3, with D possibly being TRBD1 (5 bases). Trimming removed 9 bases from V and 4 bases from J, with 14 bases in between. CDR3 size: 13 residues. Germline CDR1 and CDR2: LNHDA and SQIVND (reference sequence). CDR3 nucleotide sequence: TGTGCCAGCTGCCAGGGTAACCCAGATACGCAGTATTTT. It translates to CASCQGNPDTQYF.

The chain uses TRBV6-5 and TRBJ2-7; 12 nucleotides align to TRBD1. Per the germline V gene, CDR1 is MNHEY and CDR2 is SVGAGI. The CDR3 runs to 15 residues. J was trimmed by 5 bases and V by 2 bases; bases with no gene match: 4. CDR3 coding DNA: TGTGCCAGCAGTTACCCGGGACAGGGGGCGGACGAGCAGTACTTC. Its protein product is CASSYPGQGADEQYF.

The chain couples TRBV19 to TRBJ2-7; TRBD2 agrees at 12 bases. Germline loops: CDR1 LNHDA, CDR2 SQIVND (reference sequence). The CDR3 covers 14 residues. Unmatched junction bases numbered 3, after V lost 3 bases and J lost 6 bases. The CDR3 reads CASSIGLAGFEQYF. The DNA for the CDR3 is TGTGCCAGTAGTATCGGACTAGCGGGATTCGAGCAGTACTTC.

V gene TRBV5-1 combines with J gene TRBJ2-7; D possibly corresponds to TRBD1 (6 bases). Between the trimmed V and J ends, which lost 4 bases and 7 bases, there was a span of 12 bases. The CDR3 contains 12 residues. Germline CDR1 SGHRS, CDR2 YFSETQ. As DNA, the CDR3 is TGCGCCAGCAGCATACAGGGTAAGGAGCAGTACTTC. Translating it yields CASSIQGKEQYF.

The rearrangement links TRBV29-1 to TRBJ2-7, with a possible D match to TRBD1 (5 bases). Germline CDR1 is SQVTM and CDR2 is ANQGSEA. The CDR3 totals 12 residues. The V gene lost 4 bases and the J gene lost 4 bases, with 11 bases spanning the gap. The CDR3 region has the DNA TGCAGCGTTGGGACGACAGCGTACGAGCAGTACTTC. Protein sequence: CSVGTTAYEQYF.

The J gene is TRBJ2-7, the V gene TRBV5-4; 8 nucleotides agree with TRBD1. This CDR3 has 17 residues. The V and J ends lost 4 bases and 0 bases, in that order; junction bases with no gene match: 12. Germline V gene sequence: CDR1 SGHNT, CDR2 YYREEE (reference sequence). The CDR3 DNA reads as TGTGCCAGCAGCCGTCTCGGGACAGGACAAACCTCCTACGAGCAGTACTTC. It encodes CASSRLGTGQTSYEQYF.

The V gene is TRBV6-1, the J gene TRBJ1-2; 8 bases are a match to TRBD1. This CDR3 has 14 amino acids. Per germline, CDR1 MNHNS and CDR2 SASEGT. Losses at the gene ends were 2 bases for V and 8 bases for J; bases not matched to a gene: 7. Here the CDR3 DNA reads TGTGCCAGCAGTGAAATGGACAGGGCTAGAGGCTACACCTTC. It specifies CASSEMDRARGYTF.

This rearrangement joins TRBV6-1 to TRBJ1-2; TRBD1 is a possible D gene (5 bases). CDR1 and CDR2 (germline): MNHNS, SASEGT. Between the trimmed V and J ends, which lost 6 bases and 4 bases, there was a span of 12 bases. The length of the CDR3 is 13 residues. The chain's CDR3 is CASRMTATYGYTF. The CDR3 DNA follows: TGTGCCAGCAGGATGACAGCAACCTATGGCTACACCTTC.

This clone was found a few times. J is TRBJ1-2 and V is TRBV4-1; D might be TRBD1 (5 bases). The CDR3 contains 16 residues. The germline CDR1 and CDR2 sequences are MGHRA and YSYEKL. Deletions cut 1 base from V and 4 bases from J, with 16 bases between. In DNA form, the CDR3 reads TGCGCCAGCAGCCAAGGTCCGCAGGGTCCACGCTATGGCTACACCTTC. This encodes CASSQGPQGPRYGYTF.

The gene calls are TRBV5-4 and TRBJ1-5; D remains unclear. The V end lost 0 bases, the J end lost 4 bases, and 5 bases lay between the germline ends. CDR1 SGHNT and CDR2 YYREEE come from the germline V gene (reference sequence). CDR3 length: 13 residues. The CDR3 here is CASSLEQNQPQHF. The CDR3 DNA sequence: TGTGCCAGCAGCTTGGAACAAAATCAGCCCCAGCATTTT.

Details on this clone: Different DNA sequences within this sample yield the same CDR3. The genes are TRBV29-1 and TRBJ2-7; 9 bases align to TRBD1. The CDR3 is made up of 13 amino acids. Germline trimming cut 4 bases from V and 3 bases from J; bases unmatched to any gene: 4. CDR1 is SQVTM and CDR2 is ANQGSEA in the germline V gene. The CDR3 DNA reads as TGCAGCGTTGGGACAGGGGAGGACTACGAGCAGTACTTC. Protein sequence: CSVGTGEDYEQYF.